Below are 2 T cell receptor beta chains sequenced from a single sample in a study of STAT5B mutations in CD4+ large granular lymphocyte leukemia. This table comes from immunoSEQ multiplex PCR, and its TCRdb copy is limited to in-frame clones, with some not included. The data contain around 21,000 clones, less than 80% of them seen just once; the ten biggest clones take up about 4.2%. Sequences were obtained from CD4+ T cells from blood buffy coats. Every receptor here comes from a human donor in good health.

V and J are TRBV27 and TRBJ1-4; no firm D call. The germline V gene has CDR1 MNHEY and CDR2 SMNVEV (reference sequence). There are 11 residues in the CDR3. V was clipped by 5 bases and J by 8 bases, with 6 bases between them. CDR3 coding DNA: TGTGCCAGCAGTAACAGAGAAAAACTGTTTTTT. Translation: CASSNREKLFF.

In DNA, the CDR3 is TGTGCCAGCACCATGACTCAGAACACCGGGGAGCTGTTTTTT. Translation gives CASTMTQNTGELFF. The chain uses TRBV6-1 and TRBJ2-2; D not resolved. Trimming removed 7 bases from V and 1 base from J, with 10 bases in between. This CDR3 spans 14 amino acids. Germline V CDR1 and CDR2: MNHNS, SASEGT.